This T cell receptor (beta chain) came from a study of T cell responses to AZD1222 COVID-19 vaccine. V trimming: 7 bases; J trimming: 4 bases; junction bases outside the gene matches: 3. The CDR3 has 13 amino acids. Germline V gene sequence: CDR1 LGHDT, CDR2 YNNKEL (reference sequence). Clones were sequenced by immunoSEQ multiplex PCR, and TCRdb holds only the in-frame ones, with some missing. Among some 120,000 clones listed, about nine tenths were seen once. The chain combines TRBV3-1 (or the pseudogene TRBV3-2) with TRBJ2-3; 9 bases map to TRBD1. This material consisted of peripheral blood, taken on day 0 of AZD1222 vaccination. The source is an adult in good health. The CDR3 bases are TGTGCCAGCAACAGGGGGCGTGCAGATACGCAGTATTTT. Translating gives CASNRGRADTQYF.